The present T cell receptor beta chain was sequenced within a study of T cell repertoires in cytomegalovirus infection. In the study overall: A matching HLA type, together with CMV infection, was signaled by public TCR beta signatures.

Concerning this clonotype itself: The antigen remains unidentified.

Overall study results and limits: Individuals carrying CMV plus the relevant HLA were identified by cumulative frequency of public TCR beta families. The response measured ex vivo was dominated by TCR beta clonotypes (HLA-C-restricted and CMV-specific).

In TCRdb, the reads were re-called with MiXCR into one record per CDR3 protein. The sample yields about 490,000 distinct CDR3 sequences, 11% seen once. Sequencing was done on a sample of PBMCs. The clonotype was recovered from a human donor in good health (CMV status not recorded). Some clones in this sample may be carry-over from other donors' samples.

This CDR3 is CAWSANYEQYF. The DNA for the CDR3 is TGTGCCTGGAGTGCTAACTACGAGCAGTACTTC. This chain uses TRBV30 with TRBJ2-7; no clear D. CDR3 size: 11 residues. V lost 1 base, J lost 3 bases, and 4 bases lay in between. Germline lookup yields CDR1 GTSNPN and CDR2 SVGIG (reference sequence). The full variable domain, its missing parts supplied by reference TRBV30 and TRBJ2-7, is SQTIHQWPATLVQPVGSPLSLECTVEGTSNPNLYWYRQAAGRGLQLLFYSVGIGQISSEVPQNLSASRPQDRQFILSSKKLLLSDSGFYLCAWSANYEQYFGPGTRLTVT.